A single sample is the source of the 24 T cell receptor beta chains below, sequenced in a study of T cells in tuberculosis. Measured with immunoSEQ multiplex PCR; TCRdb has only the in-frame clones, and not every one. The data show tens of thousands of clones, roughly 92% seen once. Sequenced sample: PBMCs. Receptors originate from a donor under 30 with latent tuberculosis or without tuberculosis infection. Some clones in this sample may be carry-over from other donors' samples.

This chain joins TRBV4-1 and TRBJ1-1; unclear D gene. Deletions cut 2 bases from V and 0 bases from J, with 10 bases between. The CDR3 sequence is 15 residues long. Germline CDR1 MGHRA, CDR2 YSYEKL. The CDR3 sequence is CASSQPVLMNTEAFF. The CDR3 DNA reads TGCGCCAGCAGCCAACCCGTCCTAATGAACACTGAAGCTTTCTTT.

The rearrangement joins TRBV5-1 to TRBJ1-3, with D maybe TRBD1 (6 bases). The CDR3 loop spans 19 amino acids. With 3 bases removed from V and 0 bases from J, the gap between germline ends came to 22 bases. Per the germline V gene, CDR1 is SGHRS and CDR2 is YFSETQ. The DNA for the CDR3 is TGCGCCAGCAGCTCCGAACCAAGACAGGTTCTTAGCTCTGGAAACACCATATATTTT. This translates into CASSSEPRQVLSSGNTIYF.

The chain is built from TRBV10-1 and TRBJ2-4, with TRBD1 as a possible D gene (5 bases). V was clipped by 2 bases and J by 0 bases, with 14 bases between them. Per the germline V gene, CDR1 is WNHNN and CDR2 is SYGVQD (reference sequence). The CDR3 consists of 17 residues. The CDR3 region has the DNA TGCGCCAGCAGTGAGCCACGACAGATTATAGCCAAAAACATTCAGTACTTC. Its translation: CASSEPRQIIAKNIQYF.

The rearrangement uses TRBV27 and TRBJ2-6; tentatively, D is TRBD1 (6 bases). This CDR3 contains 17 residues. The V gene's germline CDR1 is MNHEY and CDR2 SMNVEV (reference sequence). Trimming stripped 1 base from V and 4 bases from J, with 14 bases between. The CDR3 sequence is CASSLYAQGSGANVLTF. CDR3 coding DNA: TGTGCCAGCAGTTTATACGCCCAGGGGTCCGGGGCCAACGTCCTGACTTTC.

The chain joins TRBV7-3 to TRBJ2-5; TRBD2 matches 7 bases. The V segment lost 2 bases and the J segment 6 bases; nucleotides outside the gene matches: 3. This CDR3 region has 13 residues. Germline V gene sequence: CDR1 SGHTA, CDR2 FQGTGA. This chain's CDR3 is CASSLDGRKTQYF. CDR3 bases: TGTGCCAGCAGCTTAGACGGGAGGAAGACCCAGTACTTC. Supplemented by reference TRBV7-3 and TRBJ2-5, the full variable domain reads GAGVSQTPSNKVTEKGKYVELRCDPISGHTALYWYRQSLGQGPEFLIYFQGTGAADDSGLPNDRFFAVRPEGSVSTLKIQRTERGDSAVYLCASSLDGRKTQYFGPGTRLLVL.

The V and J genes are TRBV27 and TRBJ2-2; D might be TRBD1 (6 bases). The V end was cut by 6 bases, the J end by 4 bases, with 12 bases between. Germline CDR1 MNHEY, CDR2 SMNVEV (reference sequence). The length of the CDR3 is 14 residues. Here the CDR3 DNA reads TGTGCCAGCAGCTTCCTGGGGGCCACCGGGGAGCTGTTTTTT. It specifies CASSFLGATGELFF.

The V gene is TRBV15, the J gene TRBJ1-2; no clear D. Germline V gene lookup returns CDR1 LNHNV and CDR2 YYDKDF (reference sequence). The CDR3 covers 14 residues. V lost 1 base and J lost 0, with 6 bases in between. The CDR3 loop reads CATSRVTANYGYTF. The CDR3 DNA reads as TGTGCCACCAGCAGAGTTACAGCTAACTATGGCTACACCTTC.

This rearrangement joins TRBV2 to TRBJ2-3; TRBD2 matches 11 bases. This CDR3 comprises 13 residues. The J segment lost 5 bases and the V segment lost 8 bases, leaving 3 bases of the junction unmatched. Germline V gives CDR1 SNHLY, CDR2 FYNNEI. CDR3: CASAGTSGDTQYF. Written as DNA, the CDR3 is TGTGCCAGCGCGGGGACTAGCGGAGATACGCAGTATTTT.

V usage is TRBV12-5 and J usage is TRBJ1-1; D may be TRBD1 (6 bases). Per the germline V gene, CDR1 is LGHNT and CDR2 is FRNRAP. V was clipped by 1 base and J by 4 bases, with 7 bases between them. The CDR3 spans 13 residues. DNA for the CDR3: TGTGCTAGTGGTTTGGACAGGGTCACTGAAGCTTTCTTT. Amino acids: CASGLDRVTEAFF.

The chain joins TRBV25-1 to TRBJ2-7; D gene unclear. V was shortened by 2 bases and J by 3 bases, with 11 bases between the two germline ends. Germline lookup yields CDR1 MGHDK and CDR2 SYGVNS. The length of the CDR3 is 14 residues. The CDR3 DNA reads as TGTGCCAGCAGTGAACGGCGGCCCTTCTACGAGCAGTACTTC. The encoded protein is CASSERRPFYEQYF.

The rearrangement links TRBV4-3 to TRBJ2-3; TRBD2 is a possible D gene (6 bases). The CDR3 extends over 15 amino acids. Looked up from germline, CDR1 is LGHNA and CDR2 is YSLEER. Trimming pared 3 bases from V and 2 bases from J, leaving 12 bases between. CDR3 residues: CASSQGLLYTDTQYF. CDR3 sequence (DNA): TGCGCCAGCAGCCAGGGACTCCTCTACACAGATACGCAGTATTTT.

This chain's CDR3 is CASSYSRQGDLHF. The CDR3, as DNA: TGTGCCAGCAGTTATTCACGACAGGGGGACCTCCATTTT. The chain has TRBV6-5 and TRBJ1-5, with TRBD1 matching over 9 bases. Germline lookup yields CDR1 MNHEY and CDR2 SVGAGI. This CDR3 spans 13 amino acids. The V and J ends lost 3 bases and 16 bases, in that order; junction bases with no gene match: 10.

This clone was seen only once. The V gene is TRBV5-1, the J gene TRBJ2-7; weak D call: TRBD1 (6 bases). V dropped 5 bases and J dropped 2 bases, with 23 bases sitting between them. The CDR3 contains 17 residues. Germline CDR1 is SGHRS and CDR2 is YFSETQ. The CDR3 coding sequence is TGCGCCAGCAGGCGGTTCTCCGGACAGAGTCCGACCTACGAGCAGTACTTC. Its protein product is CASRRFSGQSPTYEQYF.

The chain couples TRBV27 to TRBJ2-1; unclear D gene. This CDR3 is built from 13 residues. Germline V lookup: CDR1 MNHEY, CDR2 SMNVEV (reference sequence). V lost 3 bases to trimming and J lost 6 bases, with 9 bases between them. CDR3 sequence: CASSFGLSNEQFF. In nucleotides, the CDR3 is TGTGCCAGCAGTTTTGGGCTAAGCAATGAGCAGTTCTTC.

The V and J genes are TRBV19 and TRBJ1-2, with 7 bases aligning to TRBD1. CDR1 LNHDA and CDR2 SQIVND come from the germline V gene (reference sequence). The CDR3 length is 15 residues. V was pared by 4 bases and J by 4 bases, with 9 bases of the junction left unmatched. The CDR3 loop is CASSRRGGSGYGYTF. CDR3 nucleotides: TGTGCCAGTAGTAGAAGAGGGGGCTCCGGCTATGGCTACACCTTC.

Only one count was recorded for this clone. CDR3 nucleotides: TGTGCCACCAGCAGAGATACCCCCGCCAGAAATGAGCAGTTCTTC. Protein: CATSRDTPARNEQFF. The chain links TRBV15 to TRBJ2-1; D is uncertain. Germline loops: CDR1 LNHNV, CDR2 YYDKDF (reference sequence). Trimming pared 0 bases from V and 7 bases from J, leaving 13 bases between. This CDR3 comprises 15 residues.

This clone occurred a few times. The J gene is TRBJ2-7, the V gene TRBV11-2; 9 nucleotides match TRBD1. V lost 4 bases to trimming and J lost 7 bases; unmatched junction nucleotides: 8. CDR1 and CDR2 from the germline V gene are SGHAT and FQNNGV. The CDR3 sequence is 14 residues long. Here the CDR3 DNA reads TGTGCCAGCAGCTCCCCCGGGACAGGGAGGGAGCAGTACTTC. Protein product: CASSSPGTGREQYF.

The chain carries TRBV11-2 and TRBJ2-3, with D possibly matching TRBD1 (6 bases). Trimming took off 5 bases at V and 6 bases at J, with 30 bases between the two ends. The CDR3 is 19 amino acids. CDR1 is SGHAT and CDR2 is FQNNGV in the germline V gene. DNA for the CDR3: TGTGCCAGCAGCAATTACCCGCCCAGGGGTAGCGAGGGGATTGATACGCAGTATTTT. Encoded protein: CASSNYPPRGSEGIDTQYF.

V gene TRBV7-3 combines with J gene TRBJ2-2; tentatively, D is TRBD2 (5 bases). CDR3 length equals 16 residues. From germline, CDR1 is SGHTA and CDR2 FQGTGA. V was clipped by 5 bases and J by 2 bases, with 15 bases between them. The CDR3 region has the DNA TGTGCCAGCAGCCTCGGGGTTACACCTAACACCGGGGAGCTGTTTTTT. Amino acids: CASSLGVTPNTGELFF.

The chain uses TRBV5-4 and TRBJ1-2; D is unclear. The CDR3 has 13 amino acids. Germline-derived CDR1 and CDR2 are SGHNT and YYREEE (reference sequence). The V and J ends lost 4 bases and 4 bases respectively, with 11 bases between them. This chain's CDR3 is CASSPDNSYGYTF. CDR3 nucleotides: TGTGCCAGCAGCCCCGACAACAGCTATGGCTACACCTTC.

In nucleotides, the CDR3 is TGTGCCAGCAGCCCAGGGGGCGATGAGCAGTTCTTC. Protein sequence: CASSPGGDEQFF. J is TRBJ2-1 and V is TRBV7-3; TRBD1 agrees at 8 bases. The germline V gene encodes CDR1 SGHTA and CDR2 FQGTGA. Unmatched junction bases numbered 2, after V lost 5 bases and J lost 8 bases. This CDR3 comprises 12 residues.

The V call is TRBV6-5, the J call TRBJ1-2, with 8 bases fitting TRBD1. The CDR3 length is 13 residues. V gave up 6 bases and J gave up 7 bases; unmatched junction bases: 7. Germline V gives CDR1 MNHEY, CDR2 SVGAGI. The CDR3 region has the DNA TGTGCCAGCAGCCAAGGGACAGGCTCTGGCTACACCTTC. Translated, it gives CASSQGTGSGYTF.

This clone was counted once. The chain recombines TRBV13 with TRBJ1-1, with TRBD1 matching over 9 bases. This CDR3 contains 15 residues. Germline V gives CDR1 PRHDT, CDR2 FYEKMQ (reference sequence). J gave up 0 bases and V 5 bases, and 4 bases lay outside the gene matches. CDR3 sequence reads: CASSTGQGLNTEAFF. The CDR3 DNA is TGTGCCAGCAGCACTGGACAGGGGTTGAACACTGAAGCTTTCTTT.

This chain joins TRBV18 and TRBJ1-2, with no clear D. Trimming removed 1 base at V and 2 bases at J, with 8 bases between. The germline V gene encodes CDR1 KGHSH and CDR2 LQKENI. The CDR3 consists of 14 residues. CDR3 loop: CASSPQRYNYGYTF. CDR3 bases: TGTGCCAGCTCACCACAGCGATACAACTATGGCTACACCTTC.